Shown below are 15 T cell receptor beta chains from a single sample sequenced in a study of T-cell reconstitution after alpha-beta-depleted transplantation in children. Unique molecular identifiers were incorporated during preparation of the TCRbeta library. TCRdb reanalysed the PCR reads using MiXCR and keeps one entry per CDR3 protein. This table has 450,000 to 600,000 distinct CDR3 sequences, approximately 29% appearing once. Source: PBMCs from the stem cell graft donor, taken from the stem cell graft. Receptors originate from a human donor who donated a stem cell graft to a child with aplastic anemia.

V usage is TRBV30 and J usage is TRBJ1-2; D ambiguous. Germline V gives CDR1 GTSNPN, CDR2 SVGIG (reference sequence). V was cut by 8 bases and J by 7 bases, with 35 bases left in between. The CDR3 covers 18 residues. This CDR3 is CAGLRGDPTRYTRGGYTF. The CDR3, as DNA: TGTGCCGGATTACGCGGGGATCCCACTCGATACACTAGAGGTGGCTACACCTTC.

The V and J genes are TRBV19 and TRBJ2-4; TRBD2 matches 13 bases. Germline CDR1 LNHDA, CDR2 SQIVND (reference sequence). The V gene end was trimmed by 6 bases and the J gene end by 0 bases; junction bases not matched to a gene: 5. The CDR3 is 17 amino acids. The DNA of the CDR3 is TGTGCCAGTAGACCCCGGACTAGCGGGGGAGCCAAAAACATTCAGTACTTC. Translating gives CASRPRTSGGAKNIQYF.

V is TRBV7-2 and J is TRBJ2-1, with 14 bases aligning to TRBD2. The CDR3 loop spans 16 amino acids. The V gene end was trimmed by 4 bases and the J gene end by 4 bases; junction bases not matched to a gene: 3. In germline, CDR1 is SGHTA, CDR2 FQGNSA. This chain's CDR3 is CASSWTSGRIYNEQFF. CDR3 sequence (DNA): TGTGCCAGCAGCTGGACTAGCGGGAGGATTTACAATGAGCAGTTCTTC.

The chain carries TRBV19 and TRBJ2-2, with D tentatively TRBD1 (6 bases). Germline loops: CDR1 LNHDA, CDR2 SQIVND (reference sequence). Deletions cut 4 bases from V and 6 bases from J, with 18 bases between. CDR3 length equals 16 residues. The CDR3, as DNA: TGTGCCAGTAGTACCCTCTCTACAGGGCCCGCCGGGGAGCTGTTTTTT. It specifies CASSTLSTGPAGELFF.

This clonotype was recorded a few times. J is TRBJ2-7 and V is TRBV7-2; D is possibly TRBD1 or TRBD2 (5 bases each). The germline V gene has CDR1 SGHTA and CDR2 FQGNSA. There are 14 residues in the CDR3. V lost 6 bases and J 0 bases, leaving 12 bases between the germline ends. The CDR3 DNA sequence: TGTGCCAGCAGGACGGACGGGGCCTCCTACGAGCAGTACTTC. It translates to CASRTDGASYEQYF. The variable domain in full, with the rest retrieved from reference TRBV7-2 and TRBJ2-7, is GAGVSQSPSNKVTEKGKDVELRCDPISGHTALYWYRQSLGQGLEFLIYFQGNSAPDKSGLPSDRFSAERTGGSVSTLTIQRTQQEDSAVYLCASRTDGASYEQYFGPGTRLTVT.

The chain joins TRBV12-3 or TRBV12-4 to TRBJ1-3; TRBD1 matches 12 bases. The CDR3 consists of 15 residues. V lost 11 bases to trimming and J lost 2 bases; unmatched junction nucleotides: 7. CDR3 in amino acids: CAEKGQGATGNTIYF. The CDR3, as DNA: TGTGCCGAAAAGGGACAGGGGGCCACTGGAAACACCATATATTTT.

This clonotype was counted a few times. This chain links TRBV7-9 with TRBJ2-1, with D tentatively TRBD2 (5 bases). The germline CDR1 and CDR2 sequences are SEHNR and FQNEAQ (reference sequence). CDR3 length equals 13 residues. V gave up 5 bases and J gave up 12 bases, with 17 bases separating them. The CDR3 DNA follows: TGTGCCAGCAGCGGGAGACCTAGCAGTCCGCAGTTCTTC. Translating gives CASSGRPSSPQFF.

This clonotype was counted only a few times. This rearrangement joins TRBV29-1 to TRBJ2-3, with D perhaps TRBD1 (6 bases). The CDR3 totals 15 residues. Trimming shortened V by 8 bases and J by 2 bases, and 20 bases separated the two germline ends. Germline V gene lookup returns CDR1 SQVTM and CDR2 ANQGSEA. The CDR3 DNA sequence: TGCAGCTTCACCGGGACAACAGTTGTCACAGATACGCAGTATTTT. It translates to CSFTGTTVVTDTQYF.

V is TRBV13 and J is TRBJ2-3; no reliable D call. Germline V gene data show CDR1 as PRHDT and CDR2 as FYEKMQ (reference sequence). V lost 0 bases, J lost 2 bases, and 12 bases lay in between. This CDR3 spans 16 amino acids. Here the CDR3 reads CASSLGPLLTTDTQYF. The CDR3, as DNA: TGTGCCAGCAGCTTAGGACCCCTCCTGACCACAGATACGCAGTATTTT.

CDR3 amino acids: CASQGIQGLPDEQYF. DNA for the CDR3: TGTGCCAGCCAAGGTATACAGGGCCTTCCGGACGAGCAGTACTTC. V gene TRBV12-3 or TRBV12-4 combines with J gene TRBJ2-7, with a possible D match to TRBD1 (6 bases). The CDR3 spans 15 residues. V lost 8 bases to trimming and J lost 5 bases, with 22 bases between them.

V usage is TRBV7-9 and J usage is TRBJ2-7; 11 bases map to TRBD2. Germline-derived CDR1 and CDR2 are SEHNR and FQNEAQ (reference sequence). CDR3 size: 16 residues. The CDR3 is CASSDTLAGEGGEQYV. Here the CDR3 DNA reads TGTGCCAGCAGCGACACACTAGCGGGAGAAGGGGGGGAGCAGTACGTT.

This clonotype has a handful of counts. This sequence joins TRBV7-9 and TRBJ1-2; no clear D. Germline loops: CDR1 SEHNR, CDR2 FQNEAQ (reference sequence). This CDR3 has 13 amino acids. Trimming took 2 bases from V and 4 from J, leaving 8 bases between them. CDR3 region: CASSLRGLYGYTF. The CDR3 DNA is TGTGCCAGCAGCTTAAGAGGGCTCTATGGCTACACCTTC.

The V gene is TRBV20-1, the J gene TRBJ2-5; TRBD1 matches 7 bases. The CDR3 has 14 residues. V trimming: 0 bases; J trimming: 5 bases; junction bases outside the gene matches: 6. Germline CDR1 is DFQATT and CDR2 is SNEGSKA (reference sequence). The CDR3 loop is CSARDTQGLETQYF. CDR3 bases: TGCAGTGCTAGAGATACACAGGGGTTGGAGACCCAGTACTTC.

The V call is TRBV7-8, the J call TRBJ1-1; D gene unclear. Trimming took 5 bases from V and 3 from J, leaving 13 bases between them. The CDR3 sequence is 14 residues long. Germline V CDR1 and CDR2: SGHVS, FQNEAQ. The CDR3 loop reads CASSRQVGDTEAFF. The CDR3 region has the DNA TGTGCCAGCAGCCGGCAGGTCGGGGACACTGAAGCTTTCTTT.

This clonotype was seen only a few times. This rearrangement joins TRBV7-2 to TRBJ2-1, with TRBD1 identical over 9 bases. Per germline, CDR1 SGHTA and CDR2 FQGNSA. CDR3 length equals 17 residues. The V gene end was trimmed by 3 bases and the J gene end by 3 bases; junction bases not matched to a gene: 9. The CDR3 spells CASSFVGTGGLYNEQFF. CDR3 sequence (DNA): TGTGCCAGCAGCTTCGTCGGCACAGGGGGCCTCTACAATGAGCAGTTCTTC.